This TCR beta chain was captured by sequencing in a study of a mutant IDH1 vaccine in newly diagnosed glioma. Germline V gene sequence: CDR1 MDHEN, CDR2 SYDVKM. V lost 3 bases and J 6 bases, leaving 3 bases between the germline ends. CDR3 length: 11 amino acids. Sequencing used immunoSEQ multiplex PCR; TCRdb keeps in-frame clones, though not all of them. In the table there are 30,000 to 35,000 clones, more than 55% of which are singletons. Findings of the study overall: Across multiple MHC alleles, 85% to 95% of patients had vaccine-induced responses.

This clone was found once. Its antigen is unidentified. The time point: week 5, during vaccination. Doses of 300 ug of mutant IDH1 20-mer peptide were given with topical imiquimod. The TCR was taken from a woman aged 18-35 years with glioma. The V call is TRBV28, the J call TRBJ2-4; no definite D call. The sample in question was PBMCs, obtained from a glioma patient whose treatment included an IDH1 peptide vaccine. CDR3 protein: CASSLRNIQYF. In DNA, the CDR3 is TGTGCCAGCAGTTTGAGAAACATTCAGTACTTC.